The 18 T cell receptor beta chains below come from one sample, sequenced in a study of T cells in Graves' hyperthyroidism and ophthalmopathy. From RNA transcripts, TCR beta CDR3 regions were amplified. The primer set for the first-round RT-PCR of the TCR CDR3 was HTBI. TCRdb independently ran MiXCR on the multiplex PCR reads; one entry per CDR3 protein. The sample has some 550,000 distinct CDR3 sequences, more than 15% seen once. The source material was blood. The receptors come from a woman between 35 and 50 years old with Graves' ophthalmopathy.

V usage is TRBV2 and J usage is TRBJ2-4, with TRBD2 identical over 8 bases. V shed 4 bases, J shed 3 bases, and the junction held 20 bases outside the gene matches. Germline-derived CDR1 and CDR2 are SNHLY and FYNNEI. The CDR3 length is 20 residues. CDR3: CASSGGISGSGSEGKNIQYF. The DNA for the CDR3 is TGTGCCAGCAGTGGGGGGATCAGCGGGAGCGGGAGTGAGGGCAAAAACATTCAGTACTTC.

The chain uses TRBV28 and TRBJ1-2, with D maybe TRBD1 (5 bases). The CDR3 sequence is 14 residues long. V dropped 5 bases and J dropped 8 bases, with 18 bases sitting between them. CDR1 MDHEN and CDR2 SYDVKM come from the germline V gene. CDR3 DNA: TGTGCCAGCAGTCCCGGGACGGATACCTTGGGCTACACCTTC. This codes for CASSPGTDTLGYTF.

This chain connects TRBV5-4 to TRBJ2-1; D may be TRBD1 (6 bases). The CDR3 loop spans 13 amino acids. V was clipped by 4 bases and J by 5 bases, with 10 bases between them. Germline V gives CDR1 SGHNT, CDR2 YYREEE (reference sequence). The CDR3 loop reads CASSRDINNEQFF. DNA for the CDR3: TGTGCCAGCAGCAGGGACATTAACAATGAGCAGTTCTTC. The complete variable domain, with remaining parts taken from reference TRBV5-4 and TRBJ2-1, reads ETGVTQSPTHLIKTRGQQVTLRCSSQSGHNTVSWYQQALGQGPQFIFQYYREEENGRGNFPPRFSGLQFPNYSSELNVNALELDDSALYLCASSRDINNEQFFGPGTRLTVL.

The gene calls are TRBV3-1 and TRBJ2-1; no clear D gene. The CDR3 covers 14 residues. Germline CDR1 and CDR2: LGHDT and YNNKEL (reference sequence). The V end lost 4 bases, the J end lost 7 bases, and 14 bases lay between the germline ends. CDR3 in DNA: TGTGCCAGCAGCCCTTTTTTGAGCCATAATGAGCAGTTCTTC. This sequence encodes CASSPFLSHNEQFF.

This clonotype was found a few times. The CDR3, as DNA: TGTGCCAGCAGTTACCCCCGGGGAGGGGAGATCACTGAAGCTTTCTTT. Protein sequence: CASSYPRGGEITEAFF. This chain links TRBV6-2 or TRBV6-3 with TRBJ1-1; D is perhaps TRBD1 (5 bases). The CDR3 extends over 16 amino acids. Germline CDR1 MNHEY, CDR2 SVGEGT. The V end lost 2 bases, the J end lost 4 bases, and 17 bases lay between the germline ends.

This clonotype appeared many times. V and J are TRBV11-1 and TRBJ2-1; weak D call: TRBD2 (6 bases). CDR1 SGHAT and CDR2 FQDESV come from the germline V gene (reference sequence). This CDR3 has 15 amino acids. Trimming removed 4 bases from V and 8 bases from J, with 18 bases in between. CDR3 in amino acids: CASSSLGSLGHEQFF. Written as DNA, the CDR3 is TGTGCCAGCAGCTCGCTCGGGAGTCTGGGGCATGAGCAGTTCTTC.

With respect to this clonotype: Just one base apart from a much larger clone, this may be a read error. V is TRBV6-2 or TRBV6-3 and J is TRBJ1-5, with D unclear. The V and J ends lost 8 bases and 6 bases respectively, with 11 bases between them. CDR1 is MNHEY and CDR2 is SVGEGT in the germline V gene. CDR3 length: 12 residues. CDR3 loop: CASCYWSQPQHF. The CDR3 coding sequence is TGTGCCAGCTGCTACTGGAGTCAGCCCCAGCATTTT.

The rearrangement links TRBV2 to TRBJ2-2; D uncertain. With 6 bases removed from V and 3 bases from J, the gap between germline ends came to 14 bases. This CDR3 has 15 residues. Germline V lookup: CDR1 SNHLY, CDR2 FYNNEI. CDR3 sequence: CASSQTDRYTGELFF. The CDR3 DNA follows: TGTGCCAGCAGCCAAACCGACCGCTACACCGGGGAGCTGTTTTTT.

This chain connects TRBV6-1 to TRBJ2-5; 14 nucleotides match TRBD2. With V trimmed by 6 bases and J by 2 bases, 2 bases remained unmatched. Germline V gene data show CDR1 as MNHNS and CDR2 as SASEGT. The CDR3 contains 15 residues. CDR3 amino acids: CASRGLAGVQETQYF. The DNA for the CDR3 is TGTGCCAGCAGGGGACTAGCGGGAGTGCAAGAGACCCAGTACTTC.

CDR3 nucleotide sequence: TGCAGTGCTAGATTCGGGACAGGGGGCTACAATGAGCAGTACTTC. Protein product: CSARFGTGGYNEQYF. V and J are TRBV20-1 and TRBJ2-1; 12 positions match TRBD1. The J call is in doubt because the DNA end fits TRBJ2-7 better. Germline assignment: CDR1 DFQATT and CDR2 SNEGSKA (reference sequence). The CDR3 spans 15 residues.

This clonotype was recorded at least ten times. This rearrangement joins TRBV7-3 to TRBJ2-1, with 7 bases matching TRBD2. The CDR3 sequence is 15 residues long. Germline values: CDR1 SGHTA, CDR2 FQGTGA. With V trimmed by 5 bases and J by 3 bases, 7 bases remained unmatched. The CDR3 bases are TGTGCCAGCAGCCAGACTAGCAGTAACTACAATGAGCAGTTCTTC. Its translation: CASSQTSSNYNEQFF.

The rearrangement uses TRBV28 and TRBJ2-7; 9 bases fit TRBD1. With 6 bases clipped from V and 2 bases from J, the junction kept 11 bases outside the gene matches. Looked up from germline, CDR1 is MDHEN and CDR2 is SYDVKM. The CDR3 sequence is 16 residues long. The CDR3 DNA reads TGTGCCAGCAGAACCCCTACAGGGGGCCAAACCTACGAGCAGTACTTC. Its protein is CASRTPTGGQTYEQYF. The whole variable domain, remainder taken from reference TRBV28 and TRBJ2-7, is DVKVTQSSRYLVKRTGEKVFLECVQDMDHENMFWYRQDPGLGLRLIYFSYDVKMKEKGDIPEGYSVSREKKERFSLILESASTNQTSMYLCASRTPTGGQTYEQYFGPGTRLTVT.

Only a few counts were recorded for this clonotype. A much larger clone differs from this one at a single base, so this may be a read error. The chain is built from TRBV2 and TRBJ2-5, with 8 nucleotides matching TRBD2. Germline V gene lookup returns CDR1 SNHLY and CDR2 FYNNEI. This CDR3 comprises 16 residues. This chain's CDR3 is CTSSESSGSKLGTQYF. The CDR3 DNA reads TGTACCAGCAGTGAGTCCAGCGGGAGTAAGCTAGGGACCCAGTACTTC.

This clonotype was picked up many times. The chain links TRBV12-3 or TRBV12-4 to TRBJ2-3; 9 nucleotides match TRBD2. The CDR3 is made up of 17 amino acids. The V and J ends lost 3 bases and 1 base, in that order; junction bases with no gene match: 8. CDR3 amino acids: CASSLRVAGDRTDTQYF. CDR3 in DNA: TGTGCCAGCAGTTTGAGAGTAGCGGGGGATCGCACAGATACGCAGTATTTT.

The chain employs TRBV20-1 and TRBJ2-4; D unresolved. The germline V and J ends were trimmed by 3 bases and 7 bases, with 7 bases remaining between them. CDR1 and CDR2 (germline): DFQATT, SNEGSKA (reference sequence). CDR3 length: 11 amino acids. The DNA of the CDR3 is TGCAGTGCTAGCGATCAGAACATTCAGTACTTC. As protein: CSASDQNIQYF.

This clonotype was counted many times. The chain combines TRBV30 with TRBJ1-1; D gene uncertain. Germline CDR1 GTSNPN, CDR2 SVGIG (reference sequence). V was clipped by 2 bases and J by 1 base, with 20 bases between them. CDR3 size: 17 residues. CDR3 in DNA: TGTGCCTGGAGTCCAAGGACGGCCGCCCAAAAGAACACTGAAGCTTTCTTT. Translated, it gives CAWSPRTAAQKNTEAFF.

The rearrangement uses TRBV2 and TRBJ1-2; the match to TRBD1 covers 8 bases. The junction had 8 bases not matched to a gene; V was cut back by 2 bases and J by 6 bases. Per germline, CDR1 SNHLY and CDR2 FYNNEI. The CDR3 has 15 residues. In nucleotides, the CDR3 is TGTGCCAGCAGTGAACAGGGCAGGGGGCTGGATGGCTACACCTTC. The encoded protein is CASSEQGRGLDGYTF.

V is TRBV2 and J is TRBJ2-1, with D unresolved. The CDR3 has 13 amino acids. Germline V gene lookup returns CDR1 SNHLY and CDR2 FYNNEI. V was shortened by 6 bases and J by 6 bases, with 12 bases between the two germline ends. In DNA, the CDR3 is TGTGCCAGCAGATCCATTGGTCCCAATGAGCAGTTCTTC. This sequence encodes CASRSIGPNEQFF.